This T cell receptor beta chain was observed in a study of blood T cell repertoires in COVID-19. The authors' processing: Quantification of nucleated cells was approximated via reference gene primer amplification. The table came from immunoSEQ multiplex PCR; TCRdb's copy has only in-frame clones and leaves some out. From that table come the V and J calls and clone size; the DNA was used to work out D and trimming. This table holds 13,000 or so clones, more than 75% found once. The V end was cut by 2 bases, the J end by 1 base, with 14 bases between. The CDR3 is 16 amino acids. This clonotype was obtained from a human donor in a cohort sampled during active COVID-19. Sequencing used peripheral blood. The chain combines TRBV23-1 with TRBJ2-5, with a weak D call TRBD1 (6 bases). TRBV23-1 falls under the ORF class, with uncertain function. The CDR3 sequence: CASSQNRESPQETQYF. Written as DNA, the CDR3 is TGCGCCAGCAGTCAAAACAGGGAGTCCCCCCAAGAGACCCAGTACTTC.